This is a list of T cell receptor beta chains from one sample in a study of blood T cell repertoires in COVID-19. The data were produced by immunoSEQ multiplex PCR, yet TCRdb's version contains in-frame clones alone and is incomplete. The data hold around 150,000 clones, with approximately 92% observed a single time. The sequenced sample consisted of peripheral blood. The receptors stem from a woman in her forties or fifties with acute or convalescent COVID-19. Both conserved end residues are part of each CDR3. Fields, in order: D gene, J gene, V gene, CDR3 protein. The D gene is left open where the match is weak.

>NA|TRBJ2-7|TRBV28
CASLPGGSYEQYF
>NA|TRBJ1-1|TRBV12-3/TRBV12-4
CASSLAGREAFF
>NA|TRBJ2-7|TRBV18
CASSRSRDSYEQYF
>NA|TRBJ1-5|TRBV4-1
CASSQVVAGNQPQHF
>TRBD2|TRBJ2-7|TRBV2
CASRSGAVYEQYF
>TRBD2|TRBJ2-7|TRBV6-2/TRBV6-3
CASSFVTSGRAYEQYF
>TRBD1|TRBJ2-1|TRBV27
CASSRLGTGDYNEQFF
>NA|TRBJ1-5|TRBV12-3/TRBV12-4
CASSLRPQGPQHF
>NA|TRBJ1-2|TRBV30
CAWSMLIGAGGYTF
>NA|TRBJ2-7|TRBV7-9
CASIPQDSYEQYF
>NA|TRBJ2-1|TRBV6-6
CASSRWDFSSYNEQFF
>TRBD1|TRBJ1-4|TRBV11-2
CASSLGEGGFDGEKLFF
>TRBD1|TRBJ1-6|TRBV20-1
CSASTGGESPLHF
>NA|TRBJ1-2|TRBV7-3
CASSLGQRADYGYTF
>NA|TRBJ2-4|TRBV27
CASSSNRRKNIQYF
>NA|TRBJ2-1|TRBV18
CASSPDYPSNNEQFF
>TRBD1|TRBJ2-3|TRBV2
CASSQQGSTDTQYF
>TRBD2|TRBJ2-5|TRBV10-3
CAISPAGGHETQYF
>TRBD1|TRBJ2-3|TRBV28
CASKDRGRDTQYF
>NA|TRBJ2-1|TRBV15
CATSWYRDSPNNEQFF
>TRBD1|TRBJ1-2|TRBV9
CASSVRGQGGNYGYTF
>TRBD1|TRBJ1-4|TRBV6-5
CASRKQGLGEKLFF
>NA|TRBJ2-1|TRBV6-6
CASSVGEDNTYNEQFF
>NA|TRBJ1-5|TRBV9
CASSVAGRSNQPQHF
>NA|TRBJ1-1|TRBV12-3/TRBV12-4
CASSYGQIEAFF
>NA|TRBJ1-6|TRBV5-6
CASSLGSNSPLHF
>NA|TRBJ2-1|TRBV6-5
CASIQGNNEQFF
>TRBD2|TRBJ2-1|TRBV9
CASSVGMGSGTRGYNEQFF
>NA|TRBJ1-5|TRBV30
CAWSRKQGDHKPQHF
>TRBD2|TRBJ2-5|TRBV10-1
CASSRVAGGQETQYF
>NA|TRBJ1-2|TRBV20-1
CSASTEGGLGYTF
>NA|TRBJ1-1|TRBV12-3/TRBV12-4
CASILSLNTEAFF
>TRBD2|TRBJ2-3|TRBV7-2
CASSLGLAGGPGQYF
>TRBD1|TRBJ1-3|TRBV19
CASSRQGSIGNTIYF
>NA|TRBJ2-3|TRBV12-2
CASRPQTSISTDTQYF
>TRBD1|TRBJ2-1|TRBV28
CASSPGTGAYNEQFF
>NA|TRBJ1-2|TRBV6-5
CASNKRGGHGYTF
>TRBD1|TRBJ2-3|TRBV2
CASSPGTVIADTQYF
>TRBD2|TRBJ2-1|TRBV4-1
CASSQISGRAGYNEQFF
>TRBD1|TRBJ1-6|TRBV9
CASSLGGQIAYNSPLHF
>NA|TRBJ1-4|TRBV6-5
CASSYLRGQNEKLFF
>NA|TRBJ1-1|TRBV6-1
CASSEQGFAEAFF